One and the same sample provided the 10 T cell receptor beta chains below, sequenced in a study of control samples from healthy donors and cancer patients. Method: immunoSEQ multiplex PCR; TCRdb's copy keeps in-frame clones and lacks some. This table holds fewer than 120,000 clones, approximately 88% found once. The sample taken for sequencing was PBMCs. The receptors were gathered from a woman aged 60-70 years with lung cancer.

The chain couples TRBV2 to TRBJ1-1; D might be TRBD1 (5 bases). V gave up 4 bases and J gave up 0 bases, with 18 bases separating them. The CDR3 loop spans 17 amino acids. In germline, CDR1 is SNHLY, CDR2 FYNNEI. CDR3 bases: TGTGCCAGCAGTGTTTCGGGGGACGGGCCTATGAACACTGAAGCTTTCTTT. It is translated as CASSVSGDGPMNTEAFF. Filled out from reference TRBV2 and TRBJ1-1, the complete variable domain reads EPEVTQTPSHQVTQMGQEVILRCVPISNHLYFYWYRQILGQKVEFLVSFYNNEISEKSEIFDDQFSVERPDGSNFTLKIRSTKLEDSAMYFCASSVSGDGPMNTEAFFGQGTRLTVV.

CDR3 protein: CASSATGLETQYF. The CDR3 DNA sequence: TGTGCCAGCAGCGCTACAGGGTTGGAGACCCAGTACTTC. The chain is built from TRBV9 and TRBJ2-5; D might be TRBD1 (6 bases). The germline V gene encodes CDR1 SGDLS and CDR2 YYNGEE. The V end lost 3 bases, the J end lost 5 bases, and 11 bases lay between the germline ends. This CDR3 contains 13 residues.

The DNA for the CDR3 is TGTGCCAGCAGCCCAACGGGACTAGCGGGAGGGCCTATTACCTACGAGCAGTACTTC. Its protein is CASSPTGLAGGPITYEQYF. The chain couples TRBV11-3 to TRBJ2-7; 16 bases fit TRBD2. Germline values: CDR1 SGHNT, CDR2 YENEEA. The CDR3 has 19 residues. Trimming at V came to 5 bases and at J to 2 bases, leaving 12 bases not matched to a gene.

The chain couples TRBV18 to TRBJ1-1, with a tentative D call TRBD1 (5 bases). This CDR3 region has 13 residues. V dropped 5 bases and J dropped 1 base, with 8 bases sitting between them. Germline V gene sequence: CDR1 KGHSH, CDR2 LQKENI. CDR3: CASSGAQNTEAFF. Written as DNA, the CDR3 is TGTGCCAGCTCAGGGGCCCAGAACACTGAAGCTTTCTTT.

This chain links TRBV5-8 with TRBJ1-5; the match to TRBD1 covers 8 bases. There are 13 residues in the CDR3. J gave up 7 bases and V 4 bases, and 4 bases lay outside the gene matches. Germline-derived CDR1 and CDR2 are SGHTS and YDEGEE. This chain's CDR3 is CASSQDREQPQHF. CDR3 bases: TGTGCCAGCAGCCAGGACAGGGAGCAGCCCCAGCATTTT.

This clone was observed at least ten times. Other DNA sequences in this specimen translate into the identical CDR3. V usage is TRBV10-3 and J usage is TRBJ1-5; D remains ambiguous. The germline V gene encodes CDR1 ENHRY and CDR2 SYGVKD. V was clipped by 0 bases and J by 4 bases, with 7 bases between them. This CDR3 spans 14 amino acids. The CDR3 nucleotides read TGTGCCATCAGTGAGTCTCTGGGAAATCAGCCCCAGCATTTT. This codes for CAISESLGNQPQHF.

The rearrangement links TRBV7-6 to TRBJ1-1, with a tentative D call TRBD1 (5 bases). There are 15 residues in the CDR3. Trimming removed 2 bases at V and 4 bases at J, with 14 bases between. CDR1 is SGHVS and CDR2 is FNYEAQ in the germline V gene. CDR3 nucleotides: TGTGCCAGCAGCTTAAGGCCCTCCGGGGGCACTGAAGCTTTCTTT. Translated, it gives CASSLRPSGGTEAFF.

The chain joins TRBV5-6 to TRBJ2-7; D may match TRBD1 or TRBD2 (6 bases each). Trimming removed 3 bases from V and 3 bases from J, with 16 bases in between. Germline V gene data show CDR1 as SGHDT and CDR2 as YYEEEE. This CDR3 is 15 amino acids long. This CDR3 is CASSSRDTYFYEQYF. The CDR3 DNA is TGTGCCAGCAGCTCGCGGGACACTTACTTCTACGAGCAGTACTTC.

This rearrangement joins TRBV7-3 to TRBJ2-2, with TRBD1 identical over 7 bases. The V and J ends lost 2 bases and 1 base, in that order; junction bases with no gene match: 1. Germline-derived CDR1 and CDR2 are SGHTA and FQGTGA. CDR3 length: 15 residues. The CDR3 DNA follows: TGTGCCAGCAGCTTAGGGGACAGGAACACCGGGGAGCTGTTTTTT. As protein: CASSLGDRNTGELFF. Full variable domain (rest looked up from reference TRBV7-3 and TRBJ2-2): GAGVSQTPSNKVTEKGKYVELRCDPISGHTALYWYRQSLGQGPEFLIYFQGTGAADDSGLPNDRFFAVRPEGSVSTLKIQRTERGDSAVYLCASSLGDRNTGELFFGEGSRLTVL.

The chain recombines TRBV5-5 with TRBJ1-4; D gene ambiguous. The germline CDR1 and CDR2 sequences are SGHKS and YYEKEE (reference sequence). V lost 2 bases, J lost 0 bases, and 5 bases lay in between. This CDR3 has 14 residues. CDR3 nucleotide sequence: TGTGCCAGCAGCTTAGGTACAACTAATGAAAAACTGTTTTTT. Protein: CASSLGTTNEKLFF.